The 20 T cell receptor beta chains listed next were all sequenced from one sample in a study of blood T cell repertoires in COVID-19. Assay used: immunoSEQ multiplex PCR; TCRdb lists only in-frame clones, some missing. Of 110,000 to 150,000 clones in the sample, approximately 80% were seen once. Sequencing was done on a sample of peripheral blood. All receptors come from a woman aged 55-75 years with acute or convalescent COVID-19.

The DNA of the CDR3 is TGTGCCAGTAGTACTAGTTACAATGAGCAGTTCTTC. Translated, it gives CASSTSYNEQFF. The chain recombines TRBV19 with TRBJ2-1; unclear D gene. This CDR3 has 12 amino acids. Trimming shortened V by 4 bases and J by 4 bases, and 5 bases separated the two germline ends. The germline V gene has CDR1 LNHDA and CDR2 SQIVND (reference sequence).

The chain joins TRBV12-5 to TRBJ2-1, with 14 bases that match TRBD2. The V gene end was trimmed by 8 bases and the J gene end by 4 bases; junction bases not matched to a gene: 4. CDR1 and CDR2 (germline): LGHNT, FRNRAP. The CDR3 sequence is 15 residues long. The chain's CDR3 is CASSGTSGSYNEQFF. The CDR3 DNA sequence: TGTGCTAGTAGTGGGACTAGCGGGAGTTACAATGAGCAGTTCTTC.

The genes are TRBV2 and TRBJ2-7, with a tentative D call TRBD2 (5 bases). Trimming cost V 6 bases and J 2 bases, with 17 bases left between them. The CDR3 has 15 residues. In germline, CDR1 is SNHLY, CDR2 FYNNEI. CDR3 sequence: CASSPPRVITYEQYF. The CDR3 coding sequence is TGTGCCAGCAGCCCACCGCGGGTGATTACCTACGAGCAGTACTTC.

This chain joins TRBV27 and TRBJ2-6, with D possibly matching TRBD2 (5 bases). The CDR3 runs 14 residues. Deletions cut 3 bases from V and 4 bases from J, with 7 bases between. Germline CDR1 MNHEY, CDR2 SMNVEV (reference sequence). CDR3 in DNA: TGTGCCAGCAGTTTTAGAGGGGGGGCCAACGTCCTGACTTTC. Translated, it gives CASSFRGGANVLTF.

The chain is built from TRBV7-9 and TRBJ1-2; D may be TRBD1 (5 bases). Deletions cut 2 bases from V and 14 bases from J, with 15 bases between. The CDR3 runs 12 residues. Germline CDR1 SEHNR, CDR2 FQNEAQ (reference sequence). CDR3 amino acids: CASSLSPQGQTF. The CDR3 DNA sequence: TGTGCCAGCAGCTTATCCCCCCAGGGTCAAACCTTC.

This clone has more than one count but fewer than ten. This chain uses TRBV11-2 with TRBJ2-1; D not certain. The CDR3 has 14 amino acids. Trimming removed 1 base at V and 6 bases at J, with 10 bases between. The germline V gene encodes CDR1 SGHAT and CDR2 FQNNGV. The CDR3 DNA reads TGTGCCAGCAGCTTAGGGCGGAGAGGCAATGAGCAGTTCTTC. Translation gives CASSLGRRGNEQFF.

The chain is built from TRBV6-5 and TRBJ2-7; 8 bases are shared with TRBD1. V lost 4 bases, J lost 3 bases, and 8 bases stayed unmatched. The CDR3 has 15 amino acids. Germline V lookup: CDR1 MNHEY, CDR2 SVGAGI. DNA of the CDR3: TGTGCCAGCAGTTCTAGAGACAGGGGATTCTACGAGCAGTACTTC. Translated, it gives CASSSRDRGFYEQYF.

The genes are TRBV19 and TRBJ2-7; no clear D. V lost 3 bases, J lost 3 bases, and 15 bases lay in between. Looked up from germline, CDR1 is LNHDA and CDR2 is SQIVND (reference sequence). The CDR3 extends over 15 amino acids. The DNA of the CDR3 is TGTGCCAGTAGTATTCAGTCTAGACCTCTCTACGAGCAGTACTTC. It encodes CASSIQSRPLYEQYF.

The chain is built from TRBV7-6 and TRBJ2-7, with unresolved D. The CDR3 loop spans 13 amino acids. Trimming pared 5 bases from V and 3 bases from J, leaving 11 bases between. The germline CDR1 and CDR2 sequences are SGHVS and FNYEAQ. DNA of the CDR3: TGTGCCAGCAGCCCTCCGGGTCTCTACGAGCAGTACTTC. It is translated as CASSPPGLYEQYF.

In regard to this clone: This sample also contains other DNA sequences that code for the same CDR3. The genes are TRBV27 and TRBJ2-1; perhaps TRBD2 as D (5 bases). Germline CDR1 MNHEY, CDR2 SMNVEV (reference sequence). The CDR3 covers 14 residues. Trimming removed 3 bases at V and 1 base at J, with 7 bases between. This chain's CDR3 is CASSLGGSYNEQFF. DNA of the CDR3: TGTGCCAGCAGTTTGGGCGGGTCCTACAATGAGCAGTTCTTC.

The chain has TRBV10-1 and TRBJ1-5; no reliable D call. The V and J ends lost 4 bases and 4 bases respectively, with 8 bases between them. This CDR3 is 13 amino acids long. CDR1 is WNHNN and CDR2 is SYGVQD in the germline V gene (reference sequence). CDR3 coding DNA: TGCGCCAGCAGTGTCGGTTTGAATCAGCCCCAGCATTTT. Amino acids: CASSVGLNQPQHF.

The sample holds one count of this clone. V and J are TRBV5-1 and TRBJ2-7; 10 nucleotides match TRBD2. V lost 2 bases, J lost 2 bases, and 1 base stayed unmatched. The germline CDR1 and CDR2 sequences are SGHRS and YFSETQ. CDR3 length: 14 residues. Here the CDR3 DNA reads TGCGCCAGCAGCTTCCTAGCGGGAGCCTACGAGCAGTACTTC. Its protein product is CASSFLAGAYEQYF.

The J gene is TRBJ2-7, the V gene TRBV30, with no clear D. Germline V gene data show CDR1 as GTSNPN and CDR2 as SVGIG (reference sequence). The ends were cut back, 2 bases at V and 6 bases at J, with 11 bases in the middle. CDR3 length equals 12 residues. DNA of the CDR3: TGTGCCTGGAGTTTAGGTCCGGGCGAGCAGTACTTC. It encodes CAWSLGPGEQYF.

The chain recombines TRBV10-3 with TRBJ2-3; D might be TRBD2 (6 bases). This CDR3 comprises 15 residues. The ends were cut back, 8 bases at V and 0 bases at J, with 15 bases in the middle. Germline V gene lookup returns CDR1 ENHRY and CDR2 SYGVKD. This chain's CDR3 is CAISGGTSSTDTQYF. In DNA, the CDR3 is TGTGCCATCTCTGGGGGGACTTCTAGCACAGATACGCAGTATTTT.

This chain links TRBV20-1 with TRBJ1-2; D is ambiguous. This CDR3 contains 10 residues. V was clipped by 3 bases and J by 8 bases, with 7 bases between them. Germline CDR1 is DFQATT and CDR2 is SNEGSKA (reference sequence). CDR3 sequence: CSASQAGYTF. The DNA of the CDR3 is TGCAGTGCTAGTCAGGCGGGCTACACCTTC.

The chain is built from TRBV5-4 and TRBJ2-5, with 8 bases that match TRBD1. This CDR3 has 14 residues. The trim removed 4 bases at V and 4 bases at J, leaving 6 bases unmatched. Per the germline V gene, CDR1 is SGHNT and CDR2 is YYREEE (reference sequence). The CDR3 DNA reads TGTGCCAGCAGCGTCCAGGGGGCGAGAGAGACCCAGTACTTC. Encoded protein: CASSVQGARETQYF. The variable domain in full, with the rest retrieved from reference TRBV5-4 and TRBJ2-5, is ETGVTQSPTHLIKTRGQQVTLRCSSQSGHNTVSWYQQALGQGPQFIFQYYREEENGRGNFPPRFSGLQFPNYSSELNVNALELDDSALYLCASSVQGARETQYFGPGTRLLVL.

This chain links TRBV14 with TRBJ2-1, with 8 bases identical to TRBD2. CDR1 and CDR2 from the germline V gene are SGHDN and FVKESK. V shed 4 bases and J 7 bases; nucleotides not matched to a gene: 12. The CDR3 is 16 residues long. CDR3 region: CASSRFSGTSSNEQFF. CDR3 bases: TGTGCCAGCAGCCGATTTAGCGGGACATCCTCTAATGAGCAGTTCTTC. Together with reference TRBV14 and TRBJ2-1, the CDR3 gives the full variable domain: EAGVTQFPSHSVIEKGQTVTLRCDPISGHDNLYWYRRVMGKEIKFLLHFVKESKQDESGMPNNRFLAERTGGTYSTLKVQPAELEDSGVYFCASSRFSGTSSNEQFFGPGTRLTVL.

The chain joins TRBV5-1 to TRBJ2-7, with a tentative D call TRBD2 (6 bases). CDR1 and CDR2 from the germline V gene are SGHRS and YFSETQ. CDR3 length: 16 amino acids. The V gene lost 0 bases and the J gene lost 3 bases, with 16 bases spanning the gap. The CDR3 loop reads CASSLGGDPSIYEQYF. The CDR3 DNA reads TGCGCCAGCAGCTTGGGGGGGGACCCATCCATCTACGAGCAGTACTTC.

The CDR3 protein is CASSVRQGLAGNHEQYF. The CDR3 DNA follows: TGTGCCAGCAGTGTGCGACAGGGGCTGGCGGGAAACCACGAGCAGTACTTC. The rearrangement links TRBV27 to TRBJ2-7, with 8 nucleotides matching TRBD1. J lost 5 bases, V lost 5 bases, and 17 bases had no gene match. This CDR3 has 17 amino acids. Per the germline V gene, CDR1 is MNHEY and CDR2 is SMNVEV (reference sequence).

V gene TRBV6-5 combines with J gene TRBJ2-7; D is undetermined. Germline assignment: CDR1 MNHEY and CDR2 SVGAGI. The CDR3 is made up of 12 amino acids. V was pared by 6 bases and J by 2 bases, with 8 bases between. This chain's CDR3 is CASSETTYEQYF. CDR3 coding DNA: TGTGCCAGCAGCGAGACAACCTACGAGCAGTACTTC.